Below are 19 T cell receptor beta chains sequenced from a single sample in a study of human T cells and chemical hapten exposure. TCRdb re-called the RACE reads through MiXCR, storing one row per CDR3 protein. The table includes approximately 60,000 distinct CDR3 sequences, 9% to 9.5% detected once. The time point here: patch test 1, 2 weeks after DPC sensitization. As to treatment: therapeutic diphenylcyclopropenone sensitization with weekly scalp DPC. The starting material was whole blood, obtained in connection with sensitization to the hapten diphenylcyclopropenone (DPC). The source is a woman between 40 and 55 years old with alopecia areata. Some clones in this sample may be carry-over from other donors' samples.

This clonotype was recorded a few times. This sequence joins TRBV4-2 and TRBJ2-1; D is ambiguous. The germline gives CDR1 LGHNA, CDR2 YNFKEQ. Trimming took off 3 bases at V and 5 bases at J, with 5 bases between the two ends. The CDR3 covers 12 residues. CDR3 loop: CASSHRDNEQFF. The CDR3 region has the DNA TGTGCCAGCAGCCACAGAGACAATGAGCAGTTCTTC.

The CDR3 is CASSQDVALNSPLHF. The CDR3, as DNA: TGCGCCAGCAGCCAAGACGTCGCCCTGAATTCACCCCTCCACTTT. The chain employs TRBV4-1 and TRBJ1-6; D ambiguous. With 0 bases removed from V and 7 bases from J, the gap between germline ends came to 10 bases. The CDR3 has 15 residues. Germline-derived CDR1 and CDR2 are MGHRA and YSYEKL.

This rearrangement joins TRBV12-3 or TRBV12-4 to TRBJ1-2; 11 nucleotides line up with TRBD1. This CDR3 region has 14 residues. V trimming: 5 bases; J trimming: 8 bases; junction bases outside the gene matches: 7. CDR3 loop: CASSHEGQGEGYTF. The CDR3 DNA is TGTGCCAGCAGTCACGAGGGACAGGGGGAAGGCTACACCTTC.

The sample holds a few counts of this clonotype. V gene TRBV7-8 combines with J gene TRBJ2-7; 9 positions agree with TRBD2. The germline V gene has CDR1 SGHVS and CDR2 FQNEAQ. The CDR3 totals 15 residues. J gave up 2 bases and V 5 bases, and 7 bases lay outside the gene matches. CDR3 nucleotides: TGTGCCAGCAGCCCCCGGGAGCGGGGGGCCTACGAGCAGTACTTC. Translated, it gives CASSPRERGAYEQYF.

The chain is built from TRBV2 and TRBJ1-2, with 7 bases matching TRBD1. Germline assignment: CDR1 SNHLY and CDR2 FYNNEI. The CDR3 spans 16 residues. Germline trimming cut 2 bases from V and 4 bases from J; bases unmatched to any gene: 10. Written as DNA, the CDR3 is TGTGCCAGCAGTGAAAGGAAAGACAGGGATAGCTATGGCTACACCTTC. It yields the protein CASSERKDRDSYGYTF.

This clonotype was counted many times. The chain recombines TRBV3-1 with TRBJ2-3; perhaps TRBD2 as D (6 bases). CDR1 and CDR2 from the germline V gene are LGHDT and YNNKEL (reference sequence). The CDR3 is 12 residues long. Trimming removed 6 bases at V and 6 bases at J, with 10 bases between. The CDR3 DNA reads TGTGCCAGCAGTCAACGGGGGGATACGCAGTATTTT. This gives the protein CASSQRGDTQYF.

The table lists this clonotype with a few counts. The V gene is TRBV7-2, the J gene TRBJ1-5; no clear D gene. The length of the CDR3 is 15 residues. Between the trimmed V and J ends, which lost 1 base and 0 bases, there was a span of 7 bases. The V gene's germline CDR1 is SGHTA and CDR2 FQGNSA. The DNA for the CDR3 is TGTGCCAGCAGCTTAGGACGGGCTAGCAATCAGCCCCAGCATTTT. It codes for CASSLGRASNQPQHF.

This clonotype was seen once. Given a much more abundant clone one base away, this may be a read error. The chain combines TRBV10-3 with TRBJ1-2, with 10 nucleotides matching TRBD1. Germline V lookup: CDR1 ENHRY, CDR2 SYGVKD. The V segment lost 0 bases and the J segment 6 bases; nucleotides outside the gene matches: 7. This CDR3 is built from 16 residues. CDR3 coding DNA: TGTGCCATCAGTGAGTCGACAGGGGGCACGGACCATGGCTACACCTTC. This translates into CAISESTGGTDHGYTF.

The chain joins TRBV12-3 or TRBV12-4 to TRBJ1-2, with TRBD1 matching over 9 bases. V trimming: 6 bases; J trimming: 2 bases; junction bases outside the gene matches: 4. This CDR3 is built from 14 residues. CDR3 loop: CASRRTGANYGYTF. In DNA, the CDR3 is TGTGCCAGCAGACGGACAGGGGCCAACTATGGCTACACCTTC.

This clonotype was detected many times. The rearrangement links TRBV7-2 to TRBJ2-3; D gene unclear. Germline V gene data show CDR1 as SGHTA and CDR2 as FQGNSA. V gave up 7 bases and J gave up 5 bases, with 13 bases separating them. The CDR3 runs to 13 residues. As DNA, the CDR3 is TGTGCCAGCAAGACACAGACCGGAGATACGCAGTATTTT. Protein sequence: CASKTQTGDTQYF.

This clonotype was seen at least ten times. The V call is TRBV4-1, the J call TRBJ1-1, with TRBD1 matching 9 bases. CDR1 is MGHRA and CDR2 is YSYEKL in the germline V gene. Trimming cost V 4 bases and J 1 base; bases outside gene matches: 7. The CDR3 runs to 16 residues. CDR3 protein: CASSRGQGEGNTEAFF. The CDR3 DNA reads TGCGCCAGCAGCCGGGGACAGGGTGAAGGGAACACTGAAGCTTTCTTT.

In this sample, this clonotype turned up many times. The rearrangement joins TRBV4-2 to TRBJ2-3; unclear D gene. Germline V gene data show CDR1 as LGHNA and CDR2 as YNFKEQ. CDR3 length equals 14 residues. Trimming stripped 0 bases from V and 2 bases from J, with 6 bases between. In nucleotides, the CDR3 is TGTGCCAGCAGCCAAGATCCATCCACAGATACGCAGTATTTT. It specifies CASSQDPSTDTQYF.

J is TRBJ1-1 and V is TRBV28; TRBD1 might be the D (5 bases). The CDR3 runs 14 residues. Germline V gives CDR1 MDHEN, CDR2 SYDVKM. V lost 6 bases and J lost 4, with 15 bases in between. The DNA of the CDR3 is TGTGCCAGCAGAACCCAGGGATTTAGCACTGAAGCTTTCTTT. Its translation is CASRTQGFSTEAFF. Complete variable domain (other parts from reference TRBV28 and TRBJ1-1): DVKVTQSSRYLVKRTGEKVFLECVQDMDHENMFWYRQDPGLGLRLIYFSYDVKMKEKGDIPEGYSVSREKKERFSLILESASTNQTSMYLCASRTQGFSTEAFFGQGTRLTVV.

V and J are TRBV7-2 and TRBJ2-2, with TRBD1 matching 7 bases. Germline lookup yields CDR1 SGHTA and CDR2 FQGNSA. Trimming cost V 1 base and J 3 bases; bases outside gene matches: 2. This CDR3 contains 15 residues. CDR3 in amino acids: CASSLVGGHTGELFF. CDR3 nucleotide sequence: TGTGCCAGCAGCTTAGTAGGGGGCCACACCGGGGAGCTGTTTTTT.

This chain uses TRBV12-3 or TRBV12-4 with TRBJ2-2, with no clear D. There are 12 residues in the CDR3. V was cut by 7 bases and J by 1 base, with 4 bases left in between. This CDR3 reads CASTMNTGELFF. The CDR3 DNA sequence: TGTGCCAGCACCATGAACACCGGGGAGCTGTTTTTT.

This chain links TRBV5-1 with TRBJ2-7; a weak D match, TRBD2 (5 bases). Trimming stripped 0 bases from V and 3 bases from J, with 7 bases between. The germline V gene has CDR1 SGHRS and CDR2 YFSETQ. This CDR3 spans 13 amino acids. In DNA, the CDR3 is TGCGCCAGCAGCTTGGTTGCGGGCTACGAGCAGTACTTC. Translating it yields CASSLVAGYEQYF.

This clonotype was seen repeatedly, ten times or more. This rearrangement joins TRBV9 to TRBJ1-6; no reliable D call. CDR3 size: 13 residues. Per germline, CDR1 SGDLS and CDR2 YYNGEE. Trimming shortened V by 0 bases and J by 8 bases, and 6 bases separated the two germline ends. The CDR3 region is CASSVETDSPLHF. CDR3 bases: TGTGCCAGCAGCGTAGAAACGGATTCACCCCTCCACTTT. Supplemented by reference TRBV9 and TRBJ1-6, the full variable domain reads DSGVTQTPKHLITATGQRVTLRCSPRSGDLSVYWYQQSLDQGLQFLIQYYNGEERAKGNILERFSAQQFPDLHSELNLSSLELGDSALYFCASSVETDSPLHFGNGTRLTVT.

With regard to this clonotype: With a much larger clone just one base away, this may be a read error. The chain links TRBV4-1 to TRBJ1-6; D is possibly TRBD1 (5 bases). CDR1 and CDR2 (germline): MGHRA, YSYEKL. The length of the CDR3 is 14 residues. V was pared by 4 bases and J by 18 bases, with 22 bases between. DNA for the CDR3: TGCGCCAGCAGCCTAGATGACCGGGACGTCGGGGGCCACTTT. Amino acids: CASSLDDRDVGGHF.

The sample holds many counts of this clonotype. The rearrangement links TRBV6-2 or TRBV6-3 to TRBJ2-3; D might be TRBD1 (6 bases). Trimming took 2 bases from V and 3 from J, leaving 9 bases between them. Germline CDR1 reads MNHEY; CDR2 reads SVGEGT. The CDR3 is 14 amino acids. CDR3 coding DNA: TGTGCCAGCAGTTACCCAAGGGGGACAGATACGCAGTATTTT. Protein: CASSYPRGTDTQYF.